This T cell receptor beta chain was captured by sequencing in a study of OX40 agonist ivuxolimab in advanced cancers. Study outcomes and limitations: Doses of 0.1 to 3.0 mg/kg were accompanied by clonal expansion of CD4+ and CD8+ blood T cells by week 6. Patients with a partial response at 0.1-3.0 mg/kg had among the lowest clonal expansion.

About this clone itself: Its antigen is undetermined.

TCRdb's copy holds only in-frame clones and misses some; the assay was immunoSEQ multiplex PCR. The sample contains around 63,000 clones, roughly 82% of which appear only once. CDR3 size: 17 residues. J was trimmed by 4 bases and V by 1 base; bases with no gene match: 10. Germline V CDR1 and CDR2: SGHAT, FQDESV (reference sequence). The TCR was taken from an adult with an advanced solid tumor such as melanoma, head and neck, liver or kidney cancer. The chain joins TRBV11-1 to TRBJ2-3; 8 bases agree with TRBD2. The material was CD4+ or CD8+ T cells sorted from blood, obtained in a trial of the OX40 agonist ivuxolimab. The CDR3: CASSLVPGTSIPDTQYF. As DNA, the CDR3 is TGTGCCAGCAGCTTAGTTCCCGGGACTAGTATCCCAGATACGCAGTATTTT.